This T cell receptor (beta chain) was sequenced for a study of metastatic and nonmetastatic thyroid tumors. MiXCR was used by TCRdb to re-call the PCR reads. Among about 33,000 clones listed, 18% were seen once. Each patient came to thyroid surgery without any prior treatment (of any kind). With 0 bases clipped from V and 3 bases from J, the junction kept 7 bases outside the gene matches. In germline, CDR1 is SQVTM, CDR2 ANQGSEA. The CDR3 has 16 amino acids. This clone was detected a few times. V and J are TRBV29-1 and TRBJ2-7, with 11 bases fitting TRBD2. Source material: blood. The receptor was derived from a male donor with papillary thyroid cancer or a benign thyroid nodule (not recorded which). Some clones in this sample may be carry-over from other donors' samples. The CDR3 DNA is TGCAGCGTTGAAGATCGGGGGACTAGCGGAGGCTACGAGCAGTACTTC. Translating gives CSVEDRGTSGGYEQYF.